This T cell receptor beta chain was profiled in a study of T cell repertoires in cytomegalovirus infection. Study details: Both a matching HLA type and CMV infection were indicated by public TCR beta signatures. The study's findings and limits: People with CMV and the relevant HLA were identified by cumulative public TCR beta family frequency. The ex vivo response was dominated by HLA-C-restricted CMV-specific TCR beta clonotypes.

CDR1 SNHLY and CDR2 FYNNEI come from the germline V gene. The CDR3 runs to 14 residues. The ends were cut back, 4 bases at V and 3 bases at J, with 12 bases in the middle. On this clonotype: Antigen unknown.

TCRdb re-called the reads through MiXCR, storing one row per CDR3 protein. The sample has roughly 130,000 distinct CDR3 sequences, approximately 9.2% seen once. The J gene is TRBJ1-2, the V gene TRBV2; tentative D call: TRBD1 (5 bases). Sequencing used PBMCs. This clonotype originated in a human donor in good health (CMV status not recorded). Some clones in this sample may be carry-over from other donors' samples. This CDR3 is CASSVSPGHYGYTF. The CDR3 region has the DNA TGTGCCAGCAGTGTTTCGCCAGGGCACTATGGCTACACCTTC. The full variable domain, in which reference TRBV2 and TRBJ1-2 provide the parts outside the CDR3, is EPEVTQTPSHQVTQMGQEVILRCVPISNHLYFYWYRQILGQKVEFLVSFYNNEISEKSEIFDDQFSVERPDGSNFTLKIRSTKLEDSAMYFCASSVSPGHYGYTFGSGTRLTVV.